One T cell receptor beta chain is described in this entry. Its binding antigen is unknown. Base qualities are not recorded, but no much larger clone differs from it by a single base. Cut back by 5 bases and 5 bases, the V and J ends lie 10 bases apart. Including cysteine and phenylalanine, the CDR3 has 14 amino acids. Solely the CDR3 DNA is kept, with 42 bases framed from the first base. Based on the germline V gene (reference sequence), the CDR1 and CDR2 sequences are LNHDA and SQIVND. The label giving this sample's time point can be read as: baseline before first vaccination. Samples from vaccinated people were obtained from the UK trials COV001 and COV002, which included a single-blind randomized controlled phase 2/3 trial of AZD1222 (ChAdOx1 nCoV-19) in healthy adults. For TCRbeta chain sequencing, PBMC samples were collected from trial participants at day 0 and at day 28 after the second dose.

The data originate from a study of T cell responses to AZD1222 COVID-19 vaccine (dated by TCRdb to the early 2020s). Turning to the overall study: AZD1222 recipients with second doses at about 4 weeks or about 12 weeks were pooled, because spike-specific TCR depth and breadth did not differ between schedules. A total of 233 trial participants underwent TCR sequencing, of whom 200 to 220 had received two doses of AZD1222 and 26 had received two doses of the MenACWY control vaccine. Enrollment into the trials was organized by age into subgroups of 18-55, 56-69 and 70-plus years, and those subgroups contained approximately 160, 26 and 62 TCR-sequenced participants, respectively. General findings and caveats noted by the study authors: The vaccine-associated CD4 TCRs covered the entire spike protein, and the dominant responses fell in regions 160-218 and 743-854. Because no day 14 peak-response samples were available, repertoires were characterized only after the peak T cell response. Most participants were white British and females outnumbered males, and the authors suggested that clonal diversity may have been underestimated. Conclusions about previously exposed vaccinees are limited because only a handful of AZD1222 recipients were SARS-CoV-2 seropositive at baseline. Spike-specific TCR breadth and depth rose significantly after two AZD1222 doses compared with day 0 and with MenACWY recipients. The 56-69-year group was small, and its depth increase did not reach significance, likely because of low power. Reportedly, almost half of the unique spike-specific TCRs recognized epitopes lying outside the regions that are mutated in the B.1.351 and B.1.1.7 variants.

The CDR3 regions of human TCRbeta chains were subjected to immunosequencing. For the original study's pipeline: TCRs in the repertoires were matched against a reference library of SARS-CoV-2-specific TCRs that had been generated with the MIRA antigen-specificity platform. Breadth was defined as the fraction of unique TCRs that were SARS-CoV-2-associated, and depth was defined as the fraction of total T cells that were SARS-CoV-2-associated. Using the MIRA data, each spike-specific TCR was mapped to the spike region that the TCR reacts to and placed in a CD4 or CD8 class. Log10-transformed breadth and depth values were compared by one-way ANOVA with Sidak's multiple comparisons tests. Held by TCRdb, this immuneACCESS table contains in-frame sequences only and omits some clones. Under half of the omission traces to an unresolved V gene where checked; the cause of the rest is unknown. V and J calls and clone size follow that table, whereas D and trimming were derived from the DNA. The sample table records around 100,000 clones; more than 90% of these occur just once. Together, the top ten hold 2% to 2.5% of the sample.

The TCR originated in an adult in good health. Here the sequenced sample was peripheral blood, taken on day 0 of AZD1222 vaccination. The rearranged segments are TRBV19 and TRBJ1-6; the D gene is possibly TRBD1, with 5 bases matching. This receptor carries the CDR3 CASSHGGDNSPLHF. The nucleotide sequence reads TGTGCCAGTAGTCACGGGGGGGATAATTCACCCCTCCACTTT.